Listed here is a single TCR beta chain. The target of this receptor is not known. These data belong to a study of monozygotic twins with inflammatory bowel disease (dated by TCRdb to the late 2010s). For the wider study: The complete study included some 28 monozygotic twin pairs: 19 IBD-discordant Danish pairs and nine German pairs, of which four were IBD-concordant and five were IBD-discordant. Within discordant pairs, disease-associated traits were sought mainly by comparing IBD patients with their genetically identical healthy co-twins. Each individual had, on average, about 151 000 unique TCRalpha sequences and 181 000 unique TCRbeta sequences available for analysis.

Library prep was done by 5' RACE. The input for every TCR library was roughly 4,000 ng of total RNA. For each sample, cDNA was synthesized in eight separate reactions using SMARTScribe reverse transcriptase. During cDNA synthesis, template switching was used to introduce unique molecular identifiers that contained a 6-nucleotide sample barcode. Two nested PCRs of about 15 and 9 cycles amplified the TCRalpha and TCRbeta cDNA, and bead purification followed each PCR. Before amplification, the cDNA was both treated with uracil DNA-glycosylase and purified with the QIAquick PCR purification kit. The second PCR added Illumina TruSeq-compatible adapters along with sample-specific barcodes. Library quality and concentration were assessed using TapeStation and Qubit, and 4.5 to 6.5 ng of each library was pooled. Sequencing of pooled libraries was carried out on an Illumina HiSeq2500 single-index Rapid Run using 2 x 100 bp reads and custom sequencing primers. In the paper's pipeline: MiGEC version 1.2.6 was used for UMI-based consensus assembly, which corrected PCR and sequencing errors. MiXCR version 2.1.1 was used for V(D)J alignment, clonotype assembly and CDR3 extraction. To normalise gene usage, clonotype sharing and MAIT/NKT TCR abundance, the analysis used the top 1000, 10 000 and 20 000 clonotypes per sample. Diversity was computed as the inverse Simpson index with the vegan R package after downsampling to 27 000 UMIs. Paired Mann-Whitney U tests were applied to discordant twin pairs, with Benjamini-Hochberg correction for multiple testing. Reads reprocessed by TCRdb are summarized as one entry per CDR3 protein sequence, and DNA is absent. Here the V and J calls rest on TCRdb's processing, not on the authors' analysis. In this sample's table one finds over 150,000 distinct CDR3 sequences. The ten largest clones take up approximately 2.4% of the sample.

Results and caveats for the whole study, not just this receptor: The analysis was unable to tell different T cell subtypes apart. Differing immunosuppressive treatments among patients may have added background noise and inter-individual variability to the repertoires. The results gave no support for a single strong signal or clonotype linked to IBD. IBD patients had lower TCRbeta repertoire diversity, measured by the inverse Simpson index, than their healthy co-twins. No difference in repertoire similarity was observed between concordant and discordant twins, possibly owing to limited statistical power. Compared with healthy twins, IBD patients had fewer clonotypes in common with other individuals, a difference most pronounced in patients showing signs of disease activity.

Per the germline V gene, MNHEY is the CDR1 and SVGAGI is the CDR2. Its CDR3 holds 15 amino acids, cysteine through phenylalanine. Only the protein is available. A roughly 2.5 ml peripheral blood sample was drawn into PAXgene tubes per donor and stored at -80°C. Without T cell sorting, total RNA was isolated from whole blood using the PAXgene blood miRNA kit on an automated QIAcube. Peripheral blood from monozygotic twin pairs who were concordant or discordant for inflammatory bowel disease underwent deep TCRalpha and TCRbeta repertoire profiling using unique molecular barcoding. Smoking habits were recorded for all twin pairs, and individuals were classified as current, former or never smokers.

The sequencing sample was made of blood. This receptor chain uses TRBV6-5 and TRBJ2-7; the TRBD2 assignment by TCRdb is unverifiable without DNA. The clonotype originates from a human donor with ulcerative colitis or Crohn's disease, or a healthy co-twin of an affected twin (not recorded which). Here the CDR3 is given as CASSLAGGSSYEQYF.